This T cell receptor (beta chain) was found in a study of T cells in Graves' hyperthyroidism and ophthalmopathy. Losses at the gene ends were 5 bases for V and 4 bases for J; bases not matched to a gene: 7. CDR3 length equals 14 residues. CDR1 LNHDA and CDR2 SQIVND come from the germline V gene (reference sequence). This clonotype appeared a few times. Researchers took RNA transcripts and amplified the TCR beta CDR3 regions from them. A first-round RT-PCR of the TCR CDR3 used the HTBI primer set. TCRdb re-called the multiplex PCR reads through MiXCR, storing one row per CDR3 protein. The sample lists roughly 580,000 distinct CDR3 sequences; more than 11% were seen once.

The genes are TRBV19 and TRBJ1-2, with TRBD1 matching 7 bases. The TCR was taken from a woman between 25 and 40 years old with Graves' hyperthyroidism that later progressed to Graves' ophthalmopathy. Source material: blood. Here the CDR3 reads CASSPGQYFYGYTF. In nucleotides, the CDR3 is TGTGCCAGTAGTCCGGGACAGTACTTCTATGGCTACACCTTC.